This T cell receptor beta chain was profiled in a study of T cell changes during pregnancy in multiple sclerosis. Libraries were prepared by immunoSEQ multiplex PCR; TCRdb keeps only in-frame clonotypes and omits some of them. The table lists more than 25,000 clones, about 88% of them singletons. This clone is termed medium-sized (0.01 to 0.1%). Sequencing used CD8+ T cells from peripheral blood mononuclear cells, obtained after pregnancy. The source of this sequence is a female donor with multiple sclerosis, enrolled in a pregnancy study.

The CDR3, as DNA: TGCAGCGTTGAATTCGGTGAAGCTTTCTTT. Encoded protein: CSVEFGEAFF. This chain uses TRBV29-1 with TRBJ1-1; D remains ambiguous. This CDR3 has 10 residues. CDR1 SQVTM and CDR2 ANQGSEA come from the germline V gene. The ends were cut back, 2 bases at V and 7 bases at J, with 5 bases in the middle.